A selection of T cell receptor beta chains follows, all from one sample in a study of T cells after yellow fever vaccination. TCRdb independently ran MiXCR on the 5' RACE reads; one entry per CDR3 protein. The table shows under 100,000 distinct CDR3 sequences, with 4.5% to 6% occurring only once. Sequencing used CD8+ T cells sorted from PBMCs, obtained 10 days after the yellow fever booster vaccination. The source is a man in his late teens or twenties who received the YFV17D yellow fever vaccine. Both conserved end residues are part of each CDR3. D genes are given only for firm matches. The size entry is marked missing in some rows and otherwise reads once, few, many or a size class.

d_call | j_call | clone_size | v_call | cdr3_nt | cdr3_aa
NA | TRBJ2-5 | few | TRBV6-5 | TGTGCCAGCAGTTACCTAGGGGGGGGCGGGGAGACCCAGTACTTC | CASSYLGGGGETQYF
TRBD1 | TRBJ2-1 | few | TRBV7-9 | TGTGCCAGCAGCTTAGGGACAGGGGGCGATGAGCAGTTCTTC | CASSLGTGGDEQFF
NA | TRBJ2-2 | NA | TRBV6-2/TRBV6-3 | TGTGCCAGCAGTTACGAGTGGGCAACGGGTATCGGACTCGGACTCGGTTGGGCCGGGGAGCTGTTTTTT | CASSYEWATGIGLGLGWAGELFF
TRBD2 | TRBJ2-1 | many | TRBV9 | TGTGCCAGCAGCGAGCCCCTAGCGGGGGGCAATGAGCAGTTCTTC | CASSEPLAGGNEQFF
TRBD1 | TRBJ1-1 | few | TRBV5-6 | TGTGCCAGCAGCTGGACGGGGCAGGGGGCATGGAACACTGAAGCTTTCTTT | CASSWTGQGAWNTEAFF
NA | TRBJ2-5 | NA | TRBV12-3/TRBV12-4 | TGTGCCAGCAGTCTTACTCCATCAAAGAGGGGTAACTTC | CASSLTPSKRGNF
NA | TRBJ1-2 | NA | TRBV6-2/TRBV6-3 | TGTGCCAGCAGTTACTCGAGCCCGGGCTATGGCTACACCTTC | CASSYSSPGYGYTF
NA | TRBJ1-1 | few | TRBV7-8 | TGTGCCAGCAGCCCTTGGGGGACGAACACTGAAGCTTTCTTT | CASSPWGTNTEAFF
NA | TRBJ1-6 | NA | TRBV7-2 | TGTGCCAGCAGCTTAACTCGGGGTCGACATAATTCACCCCTCCACTTT | CASSLTRGRHNSPLHF
NA | TRBJ1-2 | NA | TRBV6-5 | TGTGCCAGCAGTTTAACAGGGCTAGAGGGCTACACCTTC | CASSLTGLEGYTF
TRBD1 | TRBJ1-5 | few | TRBV6-2/TRBV6-3 | TGTGCCAGCGGTAAAGACAGGGCGCAGCCCCAGCATTTT | CASGKDRAQPQHF
NA | TRBJ1-3 | NA | TRBV9 | TGTGCCAGCAGCGTAGCAGCGGTCTATGGAAACACCATATATTTT | CASSVAAVYGNTIYF
NA | TRBJ1-3 | once | TRBV12-3/TRBV12-4 | TGTGCCAGCAGTTTAGATCCCGGGACATCGCCTGGAAACACCATATATTTT | CASSLDPGTSPGNTIYF
NA | TRBJ2-7 | NA | TRBV4-1 | TGCGCCAGCAGCCAACGGACGGGGGGCTCCGAGCAGTACTTC | CASSQRTGGSEQYF
NA | TRBJ2-6 | NA | TRBV20-1 | TGCAGTGCTAACTGGGCCAACGTCCTGACTTTC | CSANWANVLTF
TRBD1 | TRBJ1-5 | NA | TRBV7-8 | TGTGCCAGCAGCCCTTTCGGGACAGGGGAGAGCGTACAGCCCCAGCATTTT | CASSPFGTGESVQPQHF
NA | TRBJ1-1 | few | TRBV7-6 | TGTGCCAGCAGCTCTCCGGTCGGGGGAGACACTGAAGCTTTCTTT | CASSSPVGGDTEAFF
NA | TRBJ2-1 | NA | TRBV20-1 | TGCAGTGCTAGGAGCTCCCAACTACAAGGCAATGAGCAGTTCTTC | CSARSSQLQGNEQFF
NA | TRBJ2-6 | NA | TRBV4-1 | TGCGCCAGCACCTGGACCTCTGGGGCCAACGTCCTGACTTTC | CASTWTSGANVLTF
NA | TRBJ2-2 | few | TRBV10-3 | TGTGCCATCAGTGAGAAATCGGCGGGGAGCCTGAACACCGGGGAGCTGTTTTTT | CAISEKSAGSLNTGELFF
NA | TRBJ2-1 | NA | TRBV23-1 | TGCGCCAGCAGTCAGAGGGGGGCCGGATACAATGAGCAGTTCTTC | CASSQRGAGYNEQFF
TRBD1 | TRBJ2-7 | NA | TRBV7-9 | TGTGCCAGCAGCCCAGGGGGAAGCTACGAGCAGTACTTC | CASSPGGSYEQYF
NA | TRBJ2-2 | few | TRBV7-9 | TGTGCCAGCACCTCACGATCTTGGGCAGTCAACACCGGGGAGCTGTTTTTT | CASTSRSWAVNTGELFF
TRBD2 | TRBJ2-3 | NA | TRBV5-6 | TGTGCCAGCAGCTTGTATTTGGGGGGGTTCACAGATACGCAGTATTTT | CASSLYLGGFTDTQYF
NA | TRBJ1-1 | once | TRBV7-9 | TGTGCCAGCGAGGGGTTGAGCACTGAAGCTTTCTTT | CASEGLSTEAFF
NA | TRBJ1-1 | few | TRBV28 | TGTGTCAGCAGTTTTGACGGCATTTGGGGAGCCTTCTTT | CVSSFDGIWGAFF
NA | TRBJ2-3 | many | TRBV12-3/TRBV12-4 | TGTGCCAGCAGTTTAGTCTCGAGCACAGATACGCAGTATTTT | CASSLVSSTDTQYF
TRBD2 | TRBJ2-1 | few | TRBV24-1 | TGTGCCACCGGCACTAGCGGTTACAATGAGCAGTTCTTC | CATGTSGYNEQFF
NA | TRBJ2-7 | few | TRBV7-9 | TGTGCCAGCAGCTTACTGGCAGGGGGGTCCTACGAGCAGTACTTC | CASSLLAGGSYEQYF
TRBD1 | TRBJ2-5 | NA | TRBV7-9 | TGTGCCAGCAGCTTAGCGCCCACAGGGGGAGAGACCCAGTACTTC | CASSLAPTGGETQYF
TRBD1 | TRBJ2-4 | NA | TRBV7-9 | TGTGCCAGCAGCGTCACAGGGGGCCGCAAAAACATTCAGTACTTC | CASSVTGGRKNIQYF
NA | TRBJ1-2 | few | TRBV7-3 | TGTGCCAGCAGCCTGGGACCTTATGGCTACACCTTC | CASSLGPYGYTF
NA | TRBJ2-1 | many | TRBV7-8 | TGTGCCAGCGTCTTAGGGCGGGGCCGCTACAATGAGCAGTTCTTC | CASVLGRGRYNEQFF
NA | TRBJ2-7 | many | TRBV4-3 | TGCGCCAGCAGCCAAGATGTCCCATCGGAGTACTCCTACGAGCAGTACTTC | CASSQDVPSEYSYEQYF
NA | TRBJ2-1 | many | TRBV7-3 | TGTGCCAGCAGCCAGACCTCTTACAATGAGCAGTTCTTC | CASSQTSYNEQFF
NA | TRBJ2-2 | many | TRBV7-9 | TGTGCCAGCAGCTCTATTAGCGGCGCGAACACCGGGGAGCTGTTTTTT | CASSSISGANTGELFF
NA | TRBJ2-2 | NA | TRBV4-1 | TGCGCCAGCAGTCATGGGTACGGGGACACCGGGGAGCTGTTTTTT | CASSHGYGDTGELFF
NA | TRBJ2-1 | NA | TRBV7-9 | TGTGCCAGCAGCGAGACTGGGGGTCTGGCTGAGCAGTTCTTC | CASSETGGLAEQFF
NA | TRBJ1-2 | few | TRBV20-1 | TGCAGTGCTGCATCCCCCTTACAGCGACCCTATGGCTACACCTTC | CSAASPLQRPYGYTF
TRBD1 | TRBJ2-1 | many | TRBV7-9 | TGTGCCAGCAGCTTAGTACAGGGGGTCGATGAGCAGTTCTTC | CASSLVQGVDEQFF
NA | TRBJ2-6 | NA | TRBV18 | TGTGCCAGCTCAATAGACAGACCCTCTGGGGCCAACGTCCTGACTTTC | CASSIDRPSGANVLTF
NA | TRBJ1-2 | NA | TRBV27 | TGTGCCAGCAGTTCGAATAACTATGGCTACACCTTC | CASSSNNYGYTF
NA | TRBJ2-7 | few | TRBV5-1 | TGCGCCAGCAGCGCCTCTAGCGCCCGTTGGATCGAGCAGTACTTC | CASSASSARWIEQYF
NA | TRBJ2-1 | many | TRBV6-6 | TGTGCCAGCAGTTACGGGCTTAGAGATGAGCAGTTCTTC | CASSYGLRDEQFF
NA | TRBJ2-2 | NA | TRBV7-9 | TGTGCCAGCAGTAGGGGGGACTTCAACACCGGGGAGCTGTTTTTT | CASSRGDFNTGELFF
TRBD1 | TRBJ2-7 | few | TRBV27 | TGTGCCAGCAGTTTATCGGGGACAGGTCCCGAGCAGTACTTC | CASSLSGTGPEQYF
NA | TRBJ2-5 | NA | TRBV20-1 | TGCAGTGCCATCGGGGGGACCCAGTACTTC | CSAIGGTQYF
NA | TRBJ1-1 | NA | TRBV12-3/TRBV12-4 | TGTGCCAGCAGCCCATCCCCCGAGGTCGGGGCTTTCTTT | CASSPSPEVGAFF
TRBD1 | TRBJ2-2 | many | TRBV25-1 | TGTGCCAGCTCCGGGACAGGGGACGCCGGGGAGCTGTTTTTT | CASSGTGDAGELFF
NA | TRBJ2-1 | few | TRBV20-1 | TGCAGTCCCCGAGGGTACAATGAGCAGTTCTTC | CSPRGYNEQFF
TRBD1 | TRBJ1-1 | NA | TRBV7-9 | TGTGCCAGCAGCTCCAGGACAGGAAACACTGAAGCTTTCTTT | CASSSRTGNTEAFF
NA | TRBJ2-2 | many | TRBV25-1 | TGTGCCAGCAGTGAACGCGCAGGGGAGAGGCTTAACACCGGGGAGCTGTTTTTT | CASSERAGERLNTGELFF
TRBD2 | TRBJ2-7 | NA | TRBV6-2/TRBV6-3 | TGTGCCAGCAGAACCCCTAGCGGGGGATACGAGCAGTACTTC | CASRTPSGGYEQYF
TRBD1 | TRBJ2-2 | many | TRBV11-2 | TGTGCCAGCAGCGACTCGGGACAGGGGTCCACCGGGGAGCTGTTTTTT | CASSDSGQGSTGELFF